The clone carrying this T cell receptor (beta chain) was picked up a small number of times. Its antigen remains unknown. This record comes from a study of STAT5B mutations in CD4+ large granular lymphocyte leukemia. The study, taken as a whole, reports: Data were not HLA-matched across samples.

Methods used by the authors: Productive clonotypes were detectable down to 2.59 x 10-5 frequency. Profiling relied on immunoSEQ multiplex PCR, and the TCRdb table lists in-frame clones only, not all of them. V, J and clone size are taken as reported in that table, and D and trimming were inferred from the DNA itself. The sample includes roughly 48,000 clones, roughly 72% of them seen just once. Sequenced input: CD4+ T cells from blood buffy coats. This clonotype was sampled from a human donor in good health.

CDR3 sequence (DNA): TGTGCCAGCAGTGAAATGGGCAGGGATAATGAAAAACTGTTTTTT. As protein: CASSEMGRDNEKLFF. V gene TRBV2 combines with J gene TRBJ1-4; TRBD1 might be the D (5 bases). Per the germline V gene, CDR1 is SNHLY and CDR2 is FYNNEI. The CDR3 loop spans 15 amino acids. V shed 2 bases and J shed 4 bases, with 11 bases lying between them.